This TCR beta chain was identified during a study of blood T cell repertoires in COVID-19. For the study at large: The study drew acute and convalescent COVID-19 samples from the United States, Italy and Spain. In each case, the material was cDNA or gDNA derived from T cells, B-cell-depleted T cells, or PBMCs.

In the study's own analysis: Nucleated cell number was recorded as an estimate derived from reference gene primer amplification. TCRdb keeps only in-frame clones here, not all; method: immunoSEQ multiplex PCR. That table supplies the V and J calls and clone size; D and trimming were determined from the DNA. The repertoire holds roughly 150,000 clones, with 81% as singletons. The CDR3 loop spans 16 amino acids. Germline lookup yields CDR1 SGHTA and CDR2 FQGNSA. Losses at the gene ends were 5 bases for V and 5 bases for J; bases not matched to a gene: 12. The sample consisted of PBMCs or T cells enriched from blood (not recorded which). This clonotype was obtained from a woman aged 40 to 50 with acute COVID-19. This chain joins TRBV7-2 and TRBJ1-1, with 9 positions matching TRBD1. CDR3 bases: TGTGCCAGCAGCCCCATGGACAGGGGCCGCTGGACTGAAGCTTTCTTT. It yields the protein CASSPMDRGRWTEAFF.